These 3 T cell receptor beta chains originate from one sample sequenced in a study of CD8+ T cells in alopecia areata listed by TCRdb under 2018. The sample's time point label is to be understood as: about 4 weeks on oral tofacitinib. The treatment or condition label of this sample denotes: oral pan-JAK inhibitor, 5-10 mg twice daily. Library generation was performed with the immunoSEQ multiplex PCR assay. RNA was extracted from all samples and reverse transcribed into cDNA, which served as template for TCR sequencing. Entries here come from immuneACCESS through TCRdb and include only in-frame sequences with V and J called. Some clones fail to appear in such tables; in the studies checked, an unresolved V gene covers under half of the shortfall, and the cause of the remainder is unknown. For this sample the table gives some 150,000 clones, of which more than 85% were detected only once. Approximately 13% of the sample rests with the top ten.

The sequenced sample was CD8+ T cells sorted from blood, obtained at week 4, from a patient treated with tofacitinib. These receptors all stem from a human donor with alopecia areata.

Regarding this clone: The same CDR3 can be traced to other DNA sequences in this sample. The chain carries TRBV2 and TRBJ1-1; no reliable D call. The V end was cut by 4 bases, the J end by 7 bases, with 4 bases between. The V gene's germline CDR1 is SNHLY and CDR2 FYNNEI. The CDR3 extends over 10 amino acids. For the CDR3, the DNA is TGTGCCAGCAGTGCGGGTGAAGCTTTCTTT. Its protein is CASSAGEAFF.

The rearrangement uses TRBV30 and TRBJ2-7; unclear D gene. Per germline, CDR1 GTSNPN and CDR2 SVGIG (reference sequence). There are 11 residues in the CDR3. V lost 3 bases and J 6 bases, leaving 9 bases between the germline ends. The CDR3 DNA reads TGTGCCTGGAGCCCCGGGTTCGAGCAGTACTTC. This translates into CAWSPGFEQYF.

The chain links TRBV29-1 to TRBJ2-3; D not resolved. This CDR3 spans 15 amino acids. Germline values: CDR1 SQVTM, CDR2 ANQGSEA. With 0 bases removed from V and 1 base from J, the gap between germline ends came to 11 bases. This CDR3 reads CSVEDPLTGTDTQYF. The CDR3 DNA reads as TGCAGCGTTGAAGATCCTCTCACAGGCACAGATACGCAGTATTTT.